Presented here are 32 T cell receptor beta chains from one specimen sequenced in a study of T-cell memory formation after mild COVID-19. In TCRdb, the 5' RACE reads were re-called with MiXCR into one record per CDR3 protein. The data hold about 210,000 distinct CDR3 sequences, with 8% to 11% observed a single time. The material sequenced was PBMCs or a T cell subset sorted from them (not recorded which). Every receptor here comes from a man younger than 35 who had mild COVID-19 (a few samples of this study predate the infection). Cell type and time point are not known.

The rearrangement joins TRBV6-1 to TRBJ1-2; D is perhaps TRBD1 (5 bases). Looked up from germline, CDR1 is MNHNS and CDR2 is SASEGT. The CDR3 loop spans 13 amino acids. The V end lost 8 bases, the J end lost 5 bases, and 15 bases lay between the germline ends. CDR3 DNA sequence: TGTGCCAGCTCCTCCGGGGCCCCATATGGCTACACCTTC. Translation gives CASSSGAPYGYTF.

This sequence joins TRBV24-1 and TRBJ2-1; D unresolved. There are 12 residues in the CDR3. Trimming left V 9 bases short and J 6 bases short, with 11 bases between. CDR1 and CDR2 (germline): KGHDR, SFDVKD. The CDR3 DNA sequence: TGTGCCACCGGGTCCCGGCGCAATGAGCAGTTCTTC. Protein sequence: CATGSRRNEQFF.

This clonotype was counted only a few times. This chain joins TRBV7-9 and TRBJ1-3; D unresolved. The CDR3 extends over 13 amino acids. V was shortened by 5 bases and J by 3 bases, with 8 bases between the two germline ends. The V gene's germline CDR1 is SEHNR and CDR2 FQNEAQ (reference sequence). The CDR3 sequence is CASSALYGNTIYF. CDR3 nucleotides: TGTGCCAGCAGCGCCCTTTATGGAAACACCATATATTTT.

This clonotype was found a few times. CDR3 bases: TGTGCCAGCAGCTTATTGTATGGCTACACCTTC. Translation gives CASSLLYGYTF. The chain joins TRBV7-2 to TRBJ1-2; D ambiguous. CDR3 length equals 11 residues. The V end lost 2 bases, the J end lost 5 bases, and 3 bases lay between the germline ends. Germline CDR1 SGHTA, CDR2 FQGNSA.

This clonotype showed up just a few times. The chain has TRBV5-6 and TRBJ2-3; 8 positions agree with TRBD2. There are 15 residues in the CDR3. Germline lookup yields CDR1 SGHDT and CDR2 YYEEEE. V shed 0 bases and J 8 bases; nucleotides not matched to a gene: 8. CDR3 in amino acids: CASSLGGTSVPTQYF. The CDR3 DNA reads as TGTGCCAGCAGCTTGGGTGGGACTAGTGTTCCTACGCAGTATTTT.

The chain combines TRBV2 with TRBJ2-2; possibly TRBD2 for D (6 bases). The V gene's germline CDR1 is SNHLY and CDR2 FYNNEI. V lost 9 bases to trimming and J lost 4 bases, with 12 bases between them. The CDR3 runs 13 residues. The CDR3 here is CASRDSPTGELFF. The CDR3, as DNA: TGTGCCAGTCGGGACTCCCCCACCGGGGAGCTGTTTTTT.

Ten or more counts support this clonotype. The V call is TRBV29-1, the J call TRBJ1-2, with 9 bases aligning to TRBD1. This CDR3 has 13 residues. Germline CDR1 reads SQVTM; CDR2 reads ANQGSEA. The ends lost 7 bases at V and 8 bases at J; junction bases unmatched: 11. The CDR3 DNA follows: TGCAGCGCTGACCCCCAACAGGGGGCGGGCTACACCTTC. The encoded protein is CSADPQQGAGYTF.

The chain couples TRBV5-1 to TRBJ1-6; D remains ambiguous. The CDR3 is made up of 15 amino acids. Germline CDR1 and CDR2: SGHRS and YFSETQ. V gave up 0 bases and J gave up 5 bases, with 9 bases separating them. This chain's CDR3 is CASSLEKGHNSPLHF. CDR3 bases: TGCGCCAGCAGCTTGGAAAAGGGCCATAATTCACCCCTCCACTTT.

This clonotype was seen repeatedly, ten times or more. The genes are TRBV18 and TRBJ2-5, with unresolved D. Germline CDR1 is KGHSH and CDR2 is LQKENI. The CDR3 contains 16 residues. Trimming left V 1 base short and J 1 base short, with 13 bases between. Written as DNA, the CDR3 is TGTGCCAGCTCACCACTCGGTGGGGTACCCCAAGAGACCCAGTACTTC. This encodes CASSPLGGVPQETQYF.

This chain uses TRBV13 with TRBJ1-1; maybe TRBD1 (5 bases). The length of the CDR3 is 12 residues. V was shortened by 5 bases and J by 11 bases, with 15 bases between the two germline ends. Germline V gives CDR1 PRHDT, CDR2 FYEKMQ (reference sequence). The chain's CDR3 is CASSLSGTGAFF. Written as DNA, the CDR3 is TGTGCCAGCAGCCTATCAGGGACCGGTGCTTTCTTT. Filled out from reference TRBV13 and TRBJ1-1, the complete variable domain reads AAGVIQSPRHLIKEKRETATLKCYPIPRHDTVYWYQQGPGQDPQFLISFYEKMQSDKGSIPDRFSAQQFSDYHSELNMSSLELGDSALYFCASSLSGTGAFFGQGTRLTVV.

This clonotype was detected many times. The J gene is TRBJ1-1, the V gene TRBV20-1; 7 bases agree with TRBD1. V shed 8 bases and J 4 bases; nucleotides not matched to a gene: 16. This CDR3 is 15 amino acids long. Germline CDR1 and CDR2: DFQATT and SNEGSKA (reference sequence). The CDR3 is CSPEHNPGGTTEAFF. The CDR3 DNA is TGCAGTCCCGAGCATAACCCAGGGGGAACCACTGAAGCTTTCTTT.

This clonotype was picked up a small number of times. The CDR3 is CASSPASPETQYF. The CDR3 region has the DNA TGCGCCAGCAGCCCCGCAAGCCCGGAGACCCAGTACTTC. The rearrangement uses TRBV5-1 and TRBJ2-5; D remains unclear. The V and J ends lost 4 bases and 5 bases respectively, with 12 bases between them. The germline CDR1 and CDR2 sequences are SGHRS and YFSETQ. The CDR3 extends over 13 amino acids.

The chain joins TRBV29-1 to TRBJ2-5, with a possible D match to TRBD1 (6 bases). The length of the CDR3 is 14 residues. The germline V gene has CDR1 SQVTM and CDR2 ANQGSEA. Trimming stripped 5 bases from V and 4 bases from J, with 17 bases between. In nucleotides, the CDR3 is TGCAGCGTTCGCCCACAGGGCCGGGGAGAGACCCAGTACTTC. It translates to CSVRPQGRGETQYF.

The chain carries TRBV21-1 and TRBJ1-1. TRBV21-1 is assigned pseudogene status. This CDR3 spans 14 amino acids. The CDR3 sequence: CASSKRSKNTEAFF. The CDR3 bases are TGTGCCAGCAGCAAAAGGAGTAAGAACACTGAAGCTTTCTTT.

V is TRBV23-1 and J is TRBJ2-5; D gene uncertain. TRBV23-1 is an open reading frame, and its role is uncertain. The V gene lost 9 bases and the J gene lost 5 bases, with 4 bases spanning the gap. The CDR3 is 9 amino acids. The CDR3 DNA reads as TGCGCCAGACCTGAGACCCAGTACTTC. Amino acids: CARPETQYF.

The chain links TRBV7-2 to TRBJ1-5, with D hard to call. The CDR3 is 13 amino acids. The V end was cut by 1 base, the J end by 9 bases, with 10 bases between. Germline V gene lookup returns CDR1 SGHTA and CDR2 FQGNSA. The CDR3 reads CASSLGNGGPQHF. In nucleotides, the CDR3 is TGTGCCAGCAGCTTAGGGAACGGAGGGCCCCAGCATTTT. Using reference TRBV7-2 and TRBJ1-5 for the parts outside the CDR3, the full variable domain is GAGVSQSPSNKVTEKGKDVELRCDPISGHTALYWYRQSLGQGLEFLIYFQGNSAPDKSGLPSDRFSAERTGGSVSTLTIQRTQQEDSAVYLCASSLGNGGPQHFGDGTRLSIL.

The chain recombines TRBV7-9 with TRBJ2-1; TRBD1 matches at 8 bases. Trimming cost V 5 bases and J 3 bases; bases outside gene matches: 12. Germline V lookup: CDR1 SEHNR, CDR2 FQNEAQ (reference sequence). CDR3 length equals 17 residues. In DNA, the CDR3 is TGTGCCAGCAGCCCAACCTGGACAGGGTACAACTACAATGAGCAGTTCTTC. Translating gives CASSPTWTGYNYNEQFF.

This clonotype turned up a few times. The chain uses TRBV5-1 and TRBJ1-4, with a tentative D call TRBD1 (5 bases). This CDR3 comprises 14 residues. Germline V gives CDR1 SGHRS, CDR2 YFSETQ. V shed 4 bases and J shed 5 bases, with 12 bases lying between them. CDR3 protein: CASSIGGVNEKLFF. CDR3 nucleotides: TGCGCCAGCAGCATTGGAGGGGTGAATGAAAAACTGTTTTTT.

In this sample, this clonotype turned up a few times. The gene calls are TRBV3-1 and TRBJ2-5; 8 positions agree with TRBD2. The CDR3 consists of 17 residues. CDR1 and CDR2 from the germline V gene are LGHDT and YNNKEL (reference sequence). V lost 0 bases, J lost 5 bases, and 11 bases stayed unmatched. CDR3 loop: CASSQDYGTRVMETQYF. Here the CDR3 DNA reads TGTGCCAGCAGCCAAGATTATGGGACTAGAGTGATGGAGACCCAGTACTTC.

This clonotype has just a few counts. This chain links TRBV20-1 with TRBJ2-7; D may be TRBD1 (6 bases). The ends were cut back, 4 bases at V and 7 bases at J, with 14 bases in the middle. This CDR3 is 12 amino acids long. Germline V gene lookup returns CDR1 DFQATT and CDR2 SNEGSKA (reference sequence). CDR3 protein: CSANTGSKEQYV. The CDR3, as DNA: TGCAGTGCTAATACAGGGAGTAAAGAGCAGTACGTC.

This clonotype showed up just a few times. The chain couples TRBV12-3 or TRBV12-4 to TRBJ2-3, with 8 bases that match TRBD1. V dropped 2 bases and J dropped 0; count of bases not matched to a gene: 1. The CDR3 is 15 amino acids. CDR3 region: CASSLQGASTDTQYF. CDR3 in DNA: TGTGCCAGCAGTTTACAGGGGGCGAGCACAGATACGCAGTATTTT.

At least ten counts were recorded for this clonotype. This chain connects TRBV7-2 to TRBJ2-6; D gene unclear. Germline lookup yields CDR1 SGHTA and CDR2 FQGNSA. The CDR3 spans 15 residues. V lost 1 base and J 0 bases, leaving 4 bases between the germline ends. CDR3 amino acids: CASSLDSSGANVLTF. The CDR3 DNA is TGTGCCAGCAGCTTAGACAGCTCTGGGGCCAACGTCCTGACTTTC.

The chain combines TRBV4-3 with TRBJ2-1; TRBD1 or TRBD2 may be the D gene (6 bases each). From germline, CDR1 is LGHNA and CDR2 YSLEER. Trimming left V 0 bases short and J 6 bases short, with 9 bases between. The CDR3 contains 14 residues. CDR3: CASSQDRGANEQFF. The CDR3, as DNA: TGCGCCAGCAGCCAAGATAGGGGGGCCAATGAGCAGTTCTTC.

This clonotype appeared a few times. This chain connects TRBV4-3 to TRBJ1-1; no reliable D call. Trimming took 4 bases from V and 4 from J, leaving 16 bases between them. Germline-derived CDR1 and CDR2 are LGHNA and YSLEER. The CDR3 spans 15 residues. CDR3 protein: CASSPGRVWSTEAFF. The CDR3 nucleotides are TGCGCCAGCAGCCCGGGGAGGGTGTGGAGCACTGAAGCTTTCTTT.

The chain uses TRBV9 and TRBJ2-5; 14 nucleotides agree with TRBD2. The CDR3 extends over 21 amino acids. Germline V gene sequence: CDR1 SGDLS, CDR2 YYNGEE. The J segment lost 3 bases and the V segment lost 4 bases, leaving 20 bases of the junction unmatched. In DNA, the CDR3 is TGTGCCAGCAGCACCACGCCGCGGCGGGGGACTAGCGGGGGAGCTGAAGAGACCCAGTACTTC. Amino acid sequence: CASSTTPRRGTSGGAEETQYF. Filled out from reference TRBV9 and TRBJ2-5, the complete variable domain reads DSGVTQTPKHLITATGQRVTLRCSPRSGDLSVYWYQQSLDQGLQFLIQYYNGEERAKGNILERFSAQQFPDLHSELNLSSLELGDSALYFCASSTTPRRGTSGGAEETQYFGPGTRLLVL.

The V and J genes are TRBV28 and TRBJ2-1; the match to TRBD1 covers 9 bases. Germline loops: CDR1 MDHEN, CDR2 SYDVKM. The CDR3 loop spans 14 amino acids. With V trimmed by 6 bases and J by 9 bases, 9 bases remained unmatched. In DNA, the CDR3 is TGTGCCAGCAGGTCCGGGACAGGGTTTCTTGAGCAGTTCTTC. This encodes CASRSGTGFLEQFF.

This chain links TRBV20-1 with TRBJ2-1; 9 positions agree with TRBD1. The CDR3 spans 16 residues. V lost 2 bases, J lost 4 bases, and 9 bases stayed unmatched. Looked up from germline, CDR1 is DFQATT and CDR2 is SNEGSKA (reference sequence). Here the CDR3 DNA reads TGCAGTGCTAGATCACAGGGGGCTGCGAGTTACAATGAGCAGTTCTTC. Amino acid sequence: CSARSQGAASYNEQFF.

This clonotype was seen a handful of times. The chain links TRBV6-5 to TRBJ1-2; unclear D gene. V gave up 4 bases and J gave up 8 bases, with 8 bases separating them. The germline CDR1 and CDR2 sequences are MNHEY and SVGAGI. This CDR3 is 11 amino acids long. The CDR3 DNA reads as TGTGCCAGCAGTTCCGTCAGGGGCTACACCTTC. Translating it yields CASSSVRGYTF.

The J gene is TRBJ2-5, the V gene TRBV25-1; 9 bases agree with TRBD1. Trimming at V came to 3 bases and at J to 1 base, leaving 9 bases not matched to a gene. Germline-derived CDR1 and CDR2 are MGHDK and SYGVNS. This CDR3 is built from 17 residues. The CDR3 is CASSEGGTGNRQETQYF. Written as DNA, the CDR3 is TGTGCCAGCAGTGAGGGTGGGACAGGGAACCGCCAAGAGACCCAGTACTTC.

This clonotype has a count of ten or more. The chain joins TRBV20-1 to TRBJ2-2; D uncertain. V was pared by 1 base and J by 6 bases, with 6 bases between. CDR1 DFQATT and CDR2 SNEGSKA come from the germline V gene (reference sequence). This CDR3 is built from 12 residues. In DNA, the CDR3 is TGCAGTGCTAGAGGTGTCGCCGGGGAGCTGTTTTTT. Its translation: CSARGVAGELFF.

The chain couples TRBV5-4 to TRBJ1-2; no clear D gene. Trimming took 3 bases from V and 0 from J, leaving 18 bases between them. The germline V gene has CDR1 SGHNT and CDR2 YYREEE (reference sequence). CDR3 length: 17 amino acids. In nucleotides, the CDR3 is TGTGCCAGCAGCTCCGAGACGTGGGGTCTATCTAACTATGGCTACACCTTC. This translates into CASSSETWGLSNYGYTF.

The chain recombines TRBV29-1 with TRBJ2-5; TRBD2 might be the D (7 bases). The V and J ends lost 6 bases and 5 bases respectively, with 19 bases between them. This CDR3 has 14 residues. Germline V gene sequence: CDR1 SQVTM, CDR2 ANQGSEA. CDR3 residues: CSVTGGREWETQYF. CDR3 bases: TGCAGCGTGACGGGGGGCAGGGAGTGGGAGACCCAGTACTTC.